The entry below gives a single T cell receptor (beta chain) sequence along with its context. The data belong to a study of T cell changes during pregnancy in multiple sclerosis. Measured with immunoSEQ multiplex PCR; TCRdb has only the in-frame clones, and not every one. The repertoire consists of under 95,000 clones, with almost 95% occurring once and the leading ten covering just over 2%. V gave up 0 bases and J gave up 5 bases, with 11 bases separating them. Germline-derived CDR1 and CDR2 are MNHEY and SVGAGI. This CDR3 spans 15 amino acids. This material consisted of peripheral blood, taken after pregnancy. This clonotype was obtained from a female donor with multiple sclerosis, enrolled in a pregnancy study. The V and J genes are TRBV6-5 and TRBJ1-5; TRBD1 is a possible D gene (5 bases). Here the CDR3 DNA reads TGTGCCAGCAGTTACTCGGGGCAGCAGGATCAGCCCCAGCATTTT. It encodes CASSYSGQQDQPQHF.